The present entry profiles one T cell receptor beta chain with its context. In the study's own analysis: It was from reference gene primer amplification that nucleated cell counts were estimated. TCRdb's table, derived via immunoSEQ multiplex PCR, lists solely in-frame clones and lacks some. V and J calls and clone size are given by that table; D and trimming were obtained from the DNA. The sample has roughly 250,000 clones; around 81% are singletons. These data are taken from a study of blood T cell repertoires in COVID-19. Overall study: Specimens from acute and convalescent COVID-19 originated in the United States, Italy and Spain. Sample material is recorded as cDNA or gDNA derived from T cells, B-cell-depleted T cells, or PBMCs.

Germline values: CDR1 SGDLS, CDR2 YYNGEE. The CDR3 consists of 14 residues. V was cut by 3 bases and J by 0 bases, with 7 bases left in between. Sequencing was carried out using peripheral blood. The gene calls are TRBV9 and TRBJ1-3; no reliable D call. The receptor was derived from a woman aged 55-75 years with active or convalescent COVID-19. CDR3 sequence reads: CASSAGSSGNTIYF. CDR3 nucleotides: TGTGCCAGCAGCGCCGGGTCCTCTGGAAACACCATATATTTT.